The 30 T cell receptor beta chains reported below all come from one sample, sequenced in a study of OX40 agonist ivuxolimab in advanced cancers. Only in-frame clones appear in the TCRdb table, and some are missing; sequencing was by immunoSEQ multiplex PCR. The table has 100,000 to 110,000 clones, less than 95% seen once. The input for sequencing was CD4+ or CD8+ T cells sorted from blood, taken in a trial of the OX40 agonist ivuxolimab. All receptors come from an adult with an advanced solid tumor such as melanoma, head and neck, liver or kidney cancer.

CDR3 coding DNA: TGCGCCAGCAGCCCGGGACTAGCGGGAGGGCGAGGCCAAGAGACCCAGTACTTC. Its translation: CASSPGLAGGRGQETQYF. The gene calls are TRBV5-1 and TRBJ2-5; TRBD2 matches 16 bases. Per germline, CDR1 SGHRS and CDR2 YFSETQ. The J segment lost 1 base and the V segment lost 4 bases, leaving 7 bases of the junction unmatched. This CDR3 is built from 18 residues.

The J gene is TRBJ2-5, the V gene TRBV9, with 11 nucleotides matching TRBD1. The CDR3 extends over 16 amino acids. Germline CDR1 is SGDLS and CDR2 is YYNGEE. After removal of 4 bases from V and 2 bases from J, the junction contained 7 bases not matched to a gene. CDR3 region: CASSRTGTGGQETQYF. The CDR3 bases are TGTGCCAGCAGCCGCACCGGGACAGGGGGACAAGAGACCCAGTACTTC.

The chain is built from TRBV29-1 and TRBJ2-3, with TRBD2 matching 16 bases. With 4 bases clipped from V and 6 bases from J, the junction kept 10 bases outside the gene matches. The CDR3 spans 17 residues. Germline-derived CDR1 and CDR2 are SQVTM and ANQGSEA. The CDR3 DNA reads TGCAGCGTTGCGGGACTAGCGGGAGGGAGGAAGAGGGATACGCAGTATTTT. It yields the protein CSVAGLAGGRKRDTQYF.

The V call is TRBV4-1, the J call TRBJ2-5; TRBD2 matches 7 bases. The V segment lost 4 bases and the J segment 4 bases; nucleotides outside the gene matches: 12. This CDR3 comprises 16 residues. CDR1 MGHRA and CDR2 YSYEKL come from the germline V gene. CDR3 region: CASSPPGRPGGETQYF. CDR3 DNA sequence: TGCGCCAGCAGCCCCCCCGGGAGGCCTGGGGGAGAGACCCAGTACTTC.

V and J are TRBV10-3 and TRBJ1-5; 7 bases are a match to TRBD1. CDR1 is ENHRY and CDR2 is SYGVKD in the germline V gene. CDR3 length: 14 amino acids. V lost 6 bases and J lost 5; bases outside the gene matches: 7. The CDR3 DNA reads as TGTGCCATCAGCGAGAGACAGGGAGATCAGCCCCAGCATTTT. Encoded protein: CAISERQGDQPQHF.

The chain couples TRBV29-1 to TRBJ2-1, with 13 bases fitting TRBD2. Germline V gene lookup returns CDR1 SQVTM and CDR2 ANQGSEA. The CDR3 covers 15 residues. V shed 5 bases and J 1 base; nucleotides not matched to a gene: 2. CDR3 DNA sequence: TGCAGCGTTTGGACTAGCGGGGGATCCTACAATGAGCAGTTCTTC. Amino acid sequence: CSVWTSGGSYNEQFF.

The CDR3: CASSATSSRNEQYF. CDR3 bases: TGTGCCAGCAGCGCGACTAGCTCCAGGAACGAGCAGTACTTC. This chain connects TRBV9 to TRBJ2-7; 7 nucleotides match TRBD2. The CDR3 length is 14 residues. Germline loops: CDR1 SGDLS, CDR2 YYNGEE. Trimming at V came to 3 bases and at J to 5 bases, leaving 8 bases not matched to a gene. The full variable domain, completed using reference TRBV9 and TRBJ2-7, is DSGVTQTPKHLITATGQRVTLRCSPRSGDLSVYWYQQSLDQGLQFLIQYYNGEERAKGNILERFSAQQFPDLHSELNLSSLELGDSALYFCASSATSSRNEQYFGPGTRLTVT.

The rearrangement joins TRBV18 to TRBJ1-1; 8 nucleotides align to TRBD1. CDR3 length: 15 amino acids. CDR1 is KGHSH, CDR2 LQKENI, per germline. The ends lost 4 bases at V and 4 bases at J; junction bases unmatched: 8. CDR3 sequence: CASSLPTGGGTEAFF. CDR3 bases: TGTGCCAGCTCACTACCCACAGGGGGAGGCACTGAAGCTTTCTTT.

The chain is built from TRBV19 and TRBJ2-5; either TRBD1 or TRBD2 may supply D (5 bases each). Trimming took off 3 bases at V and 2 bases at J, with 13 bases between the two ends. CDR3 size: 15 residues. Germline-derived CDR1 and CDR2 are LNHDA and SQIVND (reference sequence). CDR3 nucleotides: TGTGCCAGTAGTATCGGGACCTCGAGGCAAGAGACCCAGTACTTC. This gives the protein CASSIGTSRQETQYF.

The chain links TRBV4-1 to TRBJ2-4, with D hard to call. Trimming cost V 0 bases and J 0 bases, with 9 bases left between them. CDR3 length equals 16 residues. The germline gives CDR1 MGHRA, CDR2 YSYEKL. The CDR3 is CASSQEVLLAKNIQYF. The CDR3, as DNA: TGCGCCAGCAGCCAAGAGGTTCTACTAGCCAAAAACATTCAGTACTTC.

The CDR3 region has the DNA TGTGCCAGCAGCTCCAATAGCGGGAGAGGCGGGGAGACCCAGTACTTC. Residues: CASSSNSGRGGETQYF. The gene calls are TRBV7-2 and TRBJ2-5; 9 bases match TRBD2. The CDR3 runs to 16 residues. The junction had 11 bases not matched to a gene; V was cut back by 4 bases and J by 5 bases. CDR1 is SGHTA, CDR2 FQGNSA, per germline.

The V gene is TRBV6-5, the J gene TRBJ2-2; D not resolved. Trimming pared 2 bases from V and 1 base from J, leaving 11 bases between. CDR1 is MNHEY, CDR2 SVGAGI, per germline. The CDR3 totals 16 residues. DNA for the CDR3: TGTGCCAGCAGTTACGAAGGACGGTTGAACACCGGGGAGCTGTTTTTT. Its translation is CASSYEGRLNTGELFF.

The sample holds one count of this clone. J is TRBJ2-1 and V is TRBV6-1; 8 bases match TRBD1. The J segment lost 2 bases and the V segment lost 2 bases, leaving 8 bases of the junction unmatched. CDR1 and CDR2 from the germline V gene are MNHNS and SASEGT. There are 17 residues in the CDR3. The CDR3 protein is CASSEWVGGQAYNEQFF. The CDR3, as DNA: TGTGCCAGCAGTGAATGGGTCGGGGGACAGGCCTACAATGAGCAGTTCTTC.

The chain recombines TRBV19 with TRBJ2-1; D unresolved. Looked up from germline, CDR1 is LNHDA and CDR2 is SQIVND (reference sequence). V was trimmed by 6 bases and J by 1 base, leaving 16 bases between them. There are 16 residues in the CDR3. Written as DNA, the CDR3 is TGTGCCAGTAGCCTGGGAAGGATGGGGTCCTACAATGAGCAGTTCTTC. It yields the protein CASSLGRMGSYNEQFF.

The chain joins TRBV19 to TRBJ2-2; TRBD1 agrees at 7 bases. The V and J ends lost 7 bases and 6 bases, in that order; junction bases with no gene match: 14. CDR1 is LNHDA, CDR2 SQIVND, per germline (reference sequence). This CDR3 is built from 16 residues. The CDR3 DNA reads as TGTGCCAGTACCCTCCGGCCGACAGGGCTGGCCGGGGAGCTGTTTTTT. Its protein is CASTLRPTGLAGELFF.

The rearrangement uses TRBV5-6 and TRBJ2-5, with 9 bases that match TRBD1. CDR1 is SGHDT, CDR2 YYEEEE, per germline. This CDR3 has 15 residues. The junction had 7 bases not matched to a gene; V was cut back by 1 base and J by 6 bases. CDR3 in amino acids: CASSLRQGVIKTQYF. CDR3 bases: TGTGCCAGCAGCTTGCGACAGGGGGTGATAAAGACCCAGTACTTC.

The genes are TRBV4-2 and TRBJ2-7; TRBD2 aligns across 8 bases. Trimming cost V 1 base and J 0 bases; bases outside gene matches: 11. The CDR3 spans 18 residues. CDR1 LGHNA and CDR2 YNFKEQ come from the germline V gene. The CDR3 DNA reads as TGTGCCAGCAGCCAAGCCCCGCCGGGACTAGGCTACTCCTACGAGCAGTACTTC. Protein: CASSQAPPGLGYSYEQYF.

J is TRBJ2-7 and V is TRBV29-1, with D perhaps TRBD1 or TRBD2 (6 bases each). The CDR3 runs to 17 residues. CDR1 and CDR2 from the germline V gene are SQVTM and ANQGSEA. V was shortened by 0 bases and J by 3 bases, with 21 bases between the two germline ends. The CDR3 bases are TGCAGCGTTGAAGATCCCAAGGCCGGGGGCTTTGTCTACGAGCAGTACTTC. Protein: CSVEDPKAGGFVYEQYF.

The DNA for the CDR3 is TGTGCCAGCAGTTTCGGGACTAGCGGCTCAAGTGGGACCCAGTACTTC. Amino acids: CASSFGTSGSSGTQYF. The rearrangement uses TRBV27 and TRBJ2-5, with 11 bases identical to TRBD2. This CDR3 comprises 16 residues. J was trimmed by 7 bases and V by 3 bases; bases with no gene match: 10. Germline V gene data show CDR1 as MNHEY and CDR2 as SMNVEV (reference sequence).

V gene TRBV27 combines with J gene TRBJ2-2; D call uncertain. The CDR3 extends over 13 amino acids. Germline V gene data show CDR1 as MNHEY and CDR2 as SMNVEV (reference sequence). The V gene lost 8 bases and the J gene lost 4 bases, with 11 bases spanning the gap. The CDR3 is CASCFLGTGELFF. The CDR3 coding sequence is TGTGCCAGCTGCTTTCTCGGCACCGGGGAGCTGTTTTTT.

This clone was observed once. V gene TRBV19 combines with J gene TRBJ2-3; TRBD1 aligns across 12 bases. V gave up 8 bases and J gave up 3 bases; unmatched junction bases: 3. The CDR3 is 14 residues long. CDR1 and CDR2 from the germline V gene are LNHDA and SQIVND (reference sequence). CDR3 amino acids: CASWDRGRTDTQYF. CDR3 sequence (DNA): TGTGCCAGTTGGGACAGGGGGCGAACAGATACGCAGTATTTT. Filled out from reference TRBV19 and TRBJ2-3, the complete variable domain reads DGGITQSPKYLFRKEGQNVTLSCEQNLNHDAMYWYRQDPGQGLRLIYYSQIVNDFQKGDIAEGYSVSREKKESFPLTVTSAQKNPTAFYLCASWDRGRTDTQYFGPGTRLTVL.

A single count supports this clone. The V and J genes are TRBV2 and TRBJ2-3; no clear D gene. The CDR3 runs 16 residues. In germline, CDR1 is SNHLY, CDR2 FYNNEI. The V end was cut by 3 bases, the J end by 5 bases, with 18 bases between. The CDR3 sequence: CASSDSALGSLDTQYF. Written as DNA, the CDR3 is TGTGCCAGCAGTGATAGTGCGTTAGGTTCGTTAGATACGCAGTATTTT.

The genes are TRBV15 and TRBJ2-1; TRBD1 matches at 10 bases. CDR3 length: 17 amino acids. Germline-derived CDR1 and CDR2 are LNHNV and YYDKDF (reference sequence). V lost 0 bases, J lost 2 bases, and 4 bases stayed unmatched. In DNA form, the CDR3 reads TGTGCCACCAGCAGAGAAGCCGGGACAGGGGCCTACAATGAGCAGTTCTTC. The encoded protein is CATSREAGTGAYNEQFF.

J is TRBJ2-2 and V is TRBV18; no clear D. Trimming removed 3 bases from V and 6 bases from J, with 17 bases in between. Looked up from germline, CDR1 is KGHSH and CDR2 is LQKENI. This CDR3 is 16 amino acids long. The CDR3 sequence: CASSPGFSPKAGELFF. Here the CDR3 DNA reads TGTGCCAGCTCACCCGGGTTCTCTCCCAAGGCCGGGGAGCTGTTTTTT.

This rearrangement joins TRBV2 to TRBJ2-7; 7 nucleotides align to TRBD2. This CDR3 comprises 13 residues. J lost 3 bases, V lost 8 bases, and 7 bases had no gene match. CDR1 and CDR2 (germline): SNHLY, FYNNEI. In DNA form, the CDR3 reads TGTGCCAGCGCTCGCGGGAGCGACTACGAGCAGTACTTC. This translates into CASARGSDYEQYF.

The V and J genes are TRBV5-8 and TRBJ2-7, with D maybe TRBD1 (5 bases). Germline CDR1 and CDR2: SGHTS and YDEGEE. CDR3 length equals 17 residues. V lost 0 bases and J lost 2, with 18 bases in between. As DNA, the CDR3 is TGTGCCAGCAGCTTGGTCCAGGGCCAGACCTCCGCCTACGAGCAGTACTTC. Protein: CASSLVQGQTSAYEQYF.

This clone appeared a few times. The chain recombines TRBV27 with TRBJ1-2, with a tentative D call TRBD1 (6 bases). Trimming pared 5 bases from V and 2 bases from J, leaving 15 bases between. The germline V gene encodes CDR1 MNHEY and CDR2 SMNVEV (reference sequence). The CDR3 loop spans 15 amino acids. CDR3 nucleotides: TGTGCCAGCAGTCAAATATCAGGGGTGAACTATGGCTACACCTTC. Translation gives CASSQISGVNYGYTF.

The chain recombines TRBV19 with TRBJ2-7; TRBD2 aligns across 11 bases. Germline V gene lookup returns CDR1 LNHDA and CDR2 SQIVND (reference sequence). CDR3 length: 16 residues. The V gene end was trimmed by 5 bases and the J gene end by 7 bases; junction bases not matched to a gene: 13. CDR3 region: CASSPHTSGSSPEQYF. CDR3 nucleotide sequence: TGTGCCAGTAGTCCTCATACTAGCGGGAGTTCTCCTGAGCAGTACTTC.

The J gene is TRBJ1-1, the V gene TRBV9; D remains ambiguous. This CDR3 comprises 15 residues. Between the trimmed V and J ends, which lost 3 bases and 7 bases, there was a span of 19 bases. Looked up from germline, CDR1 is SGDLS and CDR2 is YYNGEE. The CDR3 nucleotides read TGTGCCAGCAGCGCCCTCAGTCGGGTTTACGATGAAGCTTTCTTT. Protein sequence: CASSALSRVYDEAFF.

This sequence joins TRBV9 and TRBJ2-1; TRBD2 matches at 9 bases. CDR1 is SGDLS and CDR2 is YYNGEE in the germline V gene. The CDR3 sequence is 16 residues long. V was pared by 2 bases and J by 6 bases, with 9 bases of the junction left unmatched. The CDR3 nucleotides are TGTGCCAGCAGCGTGACCGGCGGGAGGGACGGCAATGAGCAGTTCTTC. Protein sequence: CASSVTGGRDGNEQFF.